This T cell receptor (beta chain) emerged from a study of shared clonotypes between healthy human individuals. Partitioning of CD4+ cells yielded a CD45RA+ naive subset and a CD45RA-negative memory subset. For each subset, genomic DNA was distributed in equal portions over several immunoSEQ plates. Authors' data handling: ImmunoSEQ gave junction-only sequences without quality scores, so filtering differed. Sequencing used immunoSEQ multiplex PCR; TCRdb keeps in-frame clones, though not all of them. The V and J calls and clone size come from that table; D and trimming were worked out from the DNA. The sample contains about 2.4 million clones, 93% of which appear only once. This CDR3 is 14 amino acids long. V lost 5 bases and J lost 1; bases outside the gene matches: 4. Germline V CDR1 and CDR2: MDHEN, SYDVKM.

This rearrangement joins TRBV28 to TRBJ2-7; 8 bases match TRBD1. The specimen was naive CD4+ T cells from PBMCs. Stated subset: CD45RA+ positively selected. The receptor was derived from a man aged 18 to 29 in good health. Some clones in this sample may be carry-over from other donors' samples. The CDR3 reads CASSRQGFSYEQYF. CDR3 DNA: TGTGCCAGCAGTCGACAGGGGTTTTCCTACGAGCAGTACTTC.